The entry below describes one TCR beta chain. CDR3 length: 13 amino acids. The V end lost 0 bases, the J end lost 0 bases, and 2 bases lay between the germline ends. CDR1 and CDR2 (germline): ENHRY, SYGVKD. This sample is drawn from a study of shared clonotypes between healthy human individuals. About the study: Each donor had three CD4 naive, three CD4 memory, two CD8 naive and one CD8 memory plate.

Sorted subsets were amplified in replicate PCRs using about 200 ng DNA, roughly 30,000 T cell genomes. Some clones are missing from TCRdb's copy, which holds only in-frame ones; the method was immunoSEQ multiplex PCR. The table has more than 400,000 clones, 90% to 97% seen once. This receptor was identified in a woman in her 30s in good health. The chain combines TRBV10-3 with TRBJ1-1; D call uncertain. Input material: naive CD4+ T cells sorted from blood. Specified subset: CD45RA+ positively selected. As DNA, the CDR3 is TGTGCCATCAGTGAGTCGGTGAACACTGAAGCTTTCTTT. Its protein is CAISESVNTEAFF.